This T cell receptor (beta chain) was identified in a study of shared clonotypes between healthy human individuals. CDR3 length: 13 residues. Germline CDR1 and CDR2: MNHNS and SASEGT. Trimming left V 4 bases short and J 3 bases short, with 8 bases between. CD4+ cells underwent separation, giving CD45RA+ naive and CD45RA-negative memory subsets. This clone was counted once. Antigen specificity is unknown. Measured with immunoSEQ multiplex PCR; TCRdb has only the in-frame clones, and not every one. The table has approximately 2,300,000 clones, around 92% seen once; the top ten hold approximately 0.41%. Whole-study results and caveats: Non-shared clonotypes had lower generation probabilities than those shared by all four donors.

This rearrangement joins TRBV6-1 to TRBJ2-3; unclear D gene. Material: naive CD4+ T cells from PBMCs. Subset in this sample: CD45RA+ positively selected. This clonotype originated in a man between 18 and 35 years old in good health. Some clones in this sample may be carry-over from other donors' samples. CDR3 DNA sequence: TGTGCCAGCAGTGCCGGAAAGACAGATACGCAGTATTTT. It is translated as CASSAGKTDTQYF.